This T cell receptor beta chain was sequenced for a study of blood T cell repertoires in COVID-19. The V gene lost 0 bases and the J gene lost 6 bases, with 12 bases spanning the gap. Germline V CDR1 and CDR2: SGHRS, YFSETQ. This CDR3 contains 14 residues. Generated by immunoSEQ multiplex PCR, the TCRdb table keeps only in-frame clones and is missing some. The top ten clones hold approximately 1.5% of a sample with 200,000 to 250,000 clones, 75% to 85% of them seen once. This chain connects TRBV5-1 to TRBJ1-1, with D perhaps matching TRBD1 (5 bases). Input material: peripheral blood. The clonotype comes from a woman between 40 and 55 years old who had recovered from COVID-19. CDR3 DNA sequence: TGCGCCAGCAGCTTGGGCGGAGGGGCAGCTGAAGCTTTCTTT. It codes for CASSLGGGAAEAFF.